This T cell receptor (beta chain) was found in a study of T cells in Graves' hyperthyroidism and ophthalmopathy. The source material, RNA transcripts, was used to amplify TCR beta CDR3 regions. TCR CDR3 underwent first-round RT-PCR with the HTBI primer set. TCRdb reprocessed the multiplex PCR reads with MiXCR, giving one entry per CDR3 protein. The table records about 400,000 distinct CDR3 sequences, around 16% of them present only once. CDR1 and CDR2 (germline): SGHAT, FQNNGV. This CDR3 is built from 13 residues. The germline V and J ends were trimmed by 1 base and 5 bases, with 9 bases remaining between them. Patients aged 18 to 65 had newly diagnosed hyperthyroidism that had lasted under 2 months.

Sequencing input: blood. The chain uses TRBV11-2 and TRBJ2-7; D remains unclear. The receptor was isolated from a woman between 18 and 29 years old with Graves' hyperthyroidism. The DNA for the CDR3 is TGTGCCAGCAGCTTAGGACCACGAGACGAGCAGTACTTC. This encodes CASSLGPRDEQYF.